Presented here are 31 T cell receptor beta chains from one specimen sequenced in a study of memory CD4+ T cells and cytomegalovirus serostatus. Assay: immunoSEQ multiplex PCR; the TCRdb copy retains only in-frame clones and omits some. The sample lists 50,000 to 60,000 clones; roughly four fifths were seen once. The sort gate was single viable CD3+CD4+CD8-CD45RO+ cells for memory CD4+ T cells. Sequencing was done on a sample of memory CD4+ T cells from blood. The receptors here all came from an adult in good health and CMV-seronegative.

This clone was picked up one time. J is TRBJ2-7 and V is TRBV2; 8 bases map to TRBD1. J lost 1 base, V lost 6 bases, and 8 bases had no gene match. The CDR3 contains 15 residues. Germline values: CDR1 SNHLY, CDR2 FYNNEI. The CDR3 DNA sequence: TGTGCCAGCAGCCGGGATGGGACAGGATCCTACGAGCAGTACTTC. It yields the protein CASSRDGTGSYEQYF. Using reference TRBV2 and TRBJ2-7 for the parts outside the CDR3, the full variable domain is EPEVTQTPSHQVTQMGQEVILRCVPISNHLYFYWYRQILGQKVEFLVSFYNNEISEKSEIFDDQFSVERPDGSNFTLKIRSTKLEDSAMYFCASSRDGTGSYEQYFGPGTRLTVT.

The J gene is TRBJ1-6, the V gene TRBV6-5, with D possibly TRBD1 on 5 matching bases. In germline, CDR1 is MNHEY, CDR2 SVGAGI. Trimming removed 8 bases from V and 8 bases from J, with 13 bases in between. This CDR3 comprises 13 residues. This CDR3 is CASAQGMDSPLHF. CDR3 in DNA: TGTGCCAGCGCCCAGGGTATGGATTCACCCCTCCACTTT.

This chain connects TRBV27 to TRBJ2-2, with D possibly matching TRBD1 (6 bases). Trimming removed 6 bases at V and 1 base at J, with 12 bases between. CDR1 is MNHEY and CDR2 is SMNVEV in the germline V gene (reference sequence). This CDR3 contains 15 residues. DNA of the CDR3: TGTGCCAGCAGAACACAGGGATTGAACACCGGGGAGCTGTTTTTT. Residues: CASRTQGLNTGELFF.

This chain links TRBV4-3 with TRBJ2-7; D unclear. V was clipped by 0 bases and J by 2 bases, with 11 bases between them. The CDR3 sequence is 15 residues long. CDR1 and CDR2 (germline): LGHNA, YSLEER. CDR3 nucleotides: TGCGCCAGCAGCCAAGAGCTCTCACAGACCTACGAGCAGTACTTC. Amino acid sequence: CASSQELSQTYEQYF.

The genes are TRBV2 and TRBJ1-1; weak D call: TRBD1 (5 bases). V dropped 2 bases and J dropped 2 bases, with 9 bases sitting between them. This CDR3 contains 14 residues. Germline V gene lookup returns CDR1 SNHLY and CDR2 FYNNEI. CDR3 bases: TGTGCCAGCAGTGAATTCGGGGGAAACACTGAAGCTTTCTTT. Translated, it gives CASSEFGGNTEAFF.

This clone was seen only a few times. The genes are TRBV6-5 and TRBJ1-2; no clear D. Germline V gene sequence: CDR1 MNHEY, CDR2 SVGAGI. Deletions cut 2 bases from V and 4 bases from J, with 8 bases between. This CDR3 has 13 amino acids. CDR3 sequence: CASSYGSIYGYTF. Here the CDR3 DNA reads TGTGCCAGCAGTTACGGGTCGATCTATGGCTACACCTTC.

The rearrangement uses TRBV7-2 and TRBJ1-3; TRBD1 is a possible D gene (5 bases). V lost 5 bases, J lost 6 bases, and 14 bases lay in between. Germline assignment: CDR1 SGHTA and CDR2 FQGNSA. The CDR3 covers 14 residues. In nucleotides, the CDR3 is TGTGCCAGCAGCCGGGACCCGATGCAAAACACCATATATTTT. It is translated as CASSRDPMQNTIYF.

The genes are TRBV2 and TRBJ2-1, with 9 bases that match TRBD2. V was pared by 3 bases and J by 7 bases, with 7 bases of the junction left unmatched. The CDR3 has 15 residues. Germline V gene lookup returns CDR1 SNHLY and CDR2 FYNNEI. The CDR3 nucleotides read TGTGCCAGCAGTGATCTAGCGGGGAGTTCAAATGAGCAGTTCTTC. Protein sequence: CASSDLAGSSNEQFF.

The gene calls are TRBV4-2 and TRBJ1-1; D might be TRBD1 (6 bases). Germline assignment: CDR1 LGHNA and CDR2 YNFKEQ. This CDR3 has 15 amino acids. The V end was cut by 0 bases, the J end by 6 bases, with 14 bases between. CDR3 residues: CASSQEIGGLAEAFF. CDR3 nucleotides: TGTGCCAGCAGCCAAGAGATAGGGGGGTTGGCTGAAGCTTTCTTT.

The chain employs TRBV19 and TRBJ2-3; TRBD1 aligns across 7 bases. The CDR3 length is 15 residues. Losses at the gene ends were 7 bases for V and 1 base for J; bases not matched to a gene: 8. From germline, CDR1 is LNHDA and CDR2 SQIVND (reference sequence). This CDR3 reads CASNKQGFGTDTQYF. Written as DNA, the CDR3 is TGTGCCAGTAATAAACAGGGGTTTGGCACAGATACGCAGTATTTT.

V gene TRBV11-2 combines with J gene TRBJ2-1; D is uncertain. The CDR3 covers 13 residues. V lost 5 bases, J lost 0 bases, and 5 bases lay in between. Per the germline V gene, CDR1 is SGHAT and CDR2 is FQNNGV. The CDR3 reads CASSTSSYNEQFF. CDR3 DNA sequence: TGTGCCAGCAGCACGAGCTCCTACAATGAGCAGTTCTTC.

This clone has only one observation. V usage is TRBV10-3 and J usage is TRBJ2-2; D may be TRBD1 (5 bases). The CDR3 is 15 amino acids. Deletions cut 0 bases from V and 6 bases from J, with 11 bases between. Looked up from germline, CDR1 is ENHRY and CDR2 is SYGVKD. CDR3 amino acids: CAISESNWGAGELFF. CDR3 coding DNA: TGTGCCATCAGTGAGTCGAATTGGGGCGCCGGGGAGCTGTTTTTT.

The chain is built from TRBV5-8 and TRBJ1-5, with D possibly TRBD1 on 5 matching bases. Trimming took off 1 base at V and 3 bases at J, with 11 bases between the two ends. This CDR3 has 15 residues. Germline values: CDR1 SGHTS, CDR2 YDEGEE. The CDR3 sequence is CASSLYGTANQPQHF. The DNA for the CDR3 is TGTGCCAGCAGCTTGTACGGGACGGCCAATCAGCCCCAGCATTTT.

This chain joins TRBV5-8 and TRBJ1-5, with 7 bases that match TRBD1. The germline V gene encodes CDR1 SGHTS and CDR2 YDEGEE. The CDR3 runs to 16 residues. V shed 0 bases, J shed 0 bases, and the junction held 3 bases outside the gene matches. CDR3 loop: CASSLGTGYSNQPQHF. CDR3 DNA: TGTGCCAGCAGCTTGGGGACAGGCTATAGCAATCAGCCCCAGCATTTT.

The chain is built from TRBV5-1 and TRBJ2-2, with D perhaps TRBD2 (5 bases). From germline, CDR1 is SGHRS and CDR2 YFSETQ. The CDR3 extends over 13 amino acids. V was shortened by 7 bases and J by 5 bases, with 12 bases between the two germline ends. CDR3: CASEGGRTGELFF. The DNA of the CDR3 is TGCGCCAGCGAGGGTGGCAGAACCGGGGAGCTGTTTTTT.

This clone turned up a few times. The chain employs TRBV6-1 and TRBJ1-3; a possible D gene is TRBD1 (5 bases). Germline CDR1 MNHNS, CDR2 SASEGT. V gave up 8 bases and J gave up 2 bases, with 10 bases separating them. CDR3 length: 13 amino acids. CDR3 in amino acids: CASCGTPGNTIYF. In DNA, the CDR3 is TGTGCCAGCTGCGGGACTCCTGGAAACACCATATATTTT.

This rearrangement joins TRBV5-1 to TRBJ1-2; D call uncertain. V was trimmed by 4 bases and J by 1 base, leaving 8 bases between them. The CDR3 consists of 13 residues. The germline V gene encodes CDR1 SGHRS and CDR2 YFSETQ. CDR3 sequence reads: CASSLGSNYGYTF. The DNA for the CDR3 is TGCGCCAGCAGCCTCGGCAGTAACTATGGCTACACCTTC.

V usage is TRBV5-6 and J usage is TRBJ1-2; TRBD1 is a possible D gene (6 bases). CDR1 is SGHDT, CDR2 YYEEEE, per germline. V dropped 4 bases and J dropped 8 bases, with 15 bases sitting between them. This CDR3 is 13 amino acids long. The CDR3 sequence: CASSRTARPGYTF. The CDR3 DNA follows: TGTGCCAGCAGCCGGACAGCCCGTCCCGGCTACACCTTC.

The chain has TRBV29-1 and TRBJ2-7; D call uncertain. This CDR3 is built from 11 residues. Between the trimmed V and J ends, which lost 5 bases and 0 bases, there was a span of 5 bases. Germline V CDR1 and CDR2: SQVTM, ANQGSEA. The CDR3 nucleotides read TGCAGCGTTTGGGTCTCCTACGAGCAGTACTTC. Translation gives CSVWVSYEQYF.

V is TRBV6-1 and J is TRBJ1-4; 7 positions agree with TRBD1. This CDR3 contains 14 residues. Germline V gene lookup returns CDR1 MNHNS and CDR2 SASEGT. With V trimmed by 2 bases and J by 8 bases, 5 bases remained unmatched. The DNA of the CDR3 is TGTGCCAGCAGTGAACAGGGACAGAGCGAAAAACTGTTTTTT. Its protein product is CASSEQGQSEKLFF.

V is TRBV11-3 and J is TRBJ1-6; 9 positions agree with TRBD1. The trim removed 5 bases at V and 3 bases at J, leaving 5 bases unmatched. This CDR3 is 16 amino acids long. CDR1 and CDR2 from the germline V gene are SGHNT and YENEEA. The CDR3 DNA reads as TGTGCCAGCAGCCCCGGGACAGGGTTCTATAATTCACCCCTCCACTTT. Translating it yields CASSPGTGFYNSPLHF.

This chain connects TRBV7-2 to TRBJ2-7; the D is unclear. The CDR3 is made up of 16 amino acids. Germline CDR1 SGHTA, CDR2 FQGNSA. Trimming took 5 bases from V and 0 from J, leaving 17 bases between them. The CDR3 loop reads CASSHTDPPLSYEQYF. CDR3 in DNA: TGTGCCAGCAGCCATACTGACCCGCCCCTCTCCTACGAGCAGTACTTC.

V usage is TRBV15 and J usage is TRBJ1-5; D call uncertain. The CDR3 totals 15 residues. Germline CDR1 and CDR2: LNHNV and YYDKDF (reference sequence). The ends were cut back, 0 bases at V and 4 bases at J, with 10 bases in the middle. DNA of the CDR3: TGTGCCACCAGCAGAGACGGCGAGGGAAATCAGCCCCAGCATTTT. Translating gives CATSRDGEGNQPQHF.

The chain has TRBV7-9 and TRBJ1-4; 7 bases match TRBD1. The length of the CDR3 is 15 residues. The germline gives CDR1 SEHNR, CDR2 FQNEAQ (reference sequence). V lost 3 bases and J lost 7; bases outside the gene matches: 8. The CDR3 loop reads CASSLDPAGGEKLFF. The CDR3 DNA follows: TGTGCCAGCAGCTTGGACCCCGCAGGGGGTGAAAAACTGTTTTTT.

This clone has only one observation. The chain employs TRBV20-1 and TRBJ1-1; a weak D match, TRBD1 (5 bases). V was clipped by 3 bases and J by 10 bases, with 12 bases between them. The CDR3 length is 11 residues. Germline CDR1 is DFQATT and CDR2 is SNEGSKA (reference sequence). CDR3 residues: CSARSQGRAFF. CDR3 nucleotides: TGCAGTGCTAGGAGTCAGGGAAGAGCTTTCTTT.

The chain uses TRBV20-1 and TRBJ1-5; D is unresolved. The CDR3 loop spans 11 amino acids. Germline CDR1 reads DFQATT; CDR2 reads SNEGSKA (reference sequence). V lost 0 bases to trimming and J lost 9 bases, with 6 bases between them. The CDR3 coding sequence is TGCAGTGCTAGAGATTCAGGGCCCCAGCATTTT. Translation: CSARDSGPQHF.

The chain uses TRBV5-6 and TRBJ1-1; D is unclear. Germline V gene data show CDR1 as SGHDT and CDR2 as YYEEEE. CDR3 length equals 13 residues. The V end lost 2 bases, the J end lost 6 bases, and 11 bases lay between the germline ends. CDR3 sequence reads: CASSLVDTAEAFF. The CDR3 DNA reads TGTGCCAGCAGCTTAGTTGACACCGCTGAAGCTTTCTTT.

This clone appeared a few times. This chain uses TRBV30 with TRBJ2-7; D might be TRBD2 (6 bases). Trimming cost V 4 bases and J 4 bases, with 14 bases left between them. The CDR3 sequence is 13 residues long. From germline, CDR1 is GTSNPN and CDR2 SVGIG (reference sequence). The CDR3 nucleotides are TGTGCCTGGAACCGGATAGCGGTTTACGAGCAGTACTTC. Its translation: CAWNRIAVYEQYF.

This clone was found a few times. V usage is TRBV28 and J usage is TRBJ1-4; D might be TRBD1 (6 bases). This CDR3 has 15 amino acids. Germline lookup yields CDR1 MDHEN and CDR2 SYDVKM. Trimming stripped 7 bases from V and 5 bases from J, with 17 bases between. The DNA of the CDR3 is TGTGCCAGCAAACAAAGAGGGGGGCGCAATGAAAAACTGTTTTTT. Translating gives CASKQRGGRNEKLFF.

The rearrangement links TRBV2 to TRBJ1-1; D is perhaps TRBD1 (5 bases). Per the germline V gene, CDR1 is SNHLY and CDR2 is FYNNEI. There are 14 residues in the CDR3. V lost 0 bases, J lost 6 bases, and 11 bases lay in between. The chain's CDR3 is CASSEASGAAEAFF. The CDR3 nucleotides are TGTGCCAGCAGTGAAGCCTCCGGGGCAGCTGAAGCTTTCTTT.

A single count supports this clone. The chain links TRBV23-1 to TRBJ1-4; 7 positions agree with TRBD1. TRBV23-1 is an open reading frame whose function is uncertain. The CDR3 sequence is 14 residues long. The V segment lost 5 bases and the J segment 8 bases; nucleotides outside the gene matches: 8. The DNA for the CDR3 is TGCGCCAGCAGTAGACAGGGATCGAACGAAAAACTGTTTTTT. As protein: CASSRQGSNEKLFF.